The rows below give T cell receptor beta chains drawn from one sample of a study of PD-1 blockade in classical Hodgkin lymphoma. The protocol was immunoSEQ multiplex PCR, while the TCRdb copy is restricted to in-frame clones and leaves out a portion. The table records 90,000 to 100,000 clones, approximately 92% of them present only once. Material: peripheral blood mononuclear cells (PBMCs), obtained at baseline. The source is a human donor with classical Hodgkin lymphoma. The CDR3 runs from the conserved cysteine through the conserved F or W. D genes are given only for firm matches. Clone size is shown for a subset of rows, as once, few, many or a class of expanded clone.

V gene	D gene	clone size	J gene	CDR3 protein	CDR3 DNA
TRBV28	TRBD2	once	TRBJ2-7	CASNTSGRDYEQYF	TGTGCCAGCAACACTAGCGGGAGGGACTACGAGCAGTACTTC
TRBV7-6	TRBD2	NA	TRBJ2-1	CASSSIVLAGPYNEQFF	TGTGCCAGCAGCAGTATCGTCCTAGCGGGACCTTACAATGAGCAGTTCTTC
TRBV19	NA	NA	TRBJ1-5	CASISVLGGNQPQHF	TGTGCCAGTATTTCAGTCCTGGGAGGCAATCAGCCCCAGCATTTT
TRBV7-8	TRBD2	NA	TRBJ2-1	CASSSGLADNEQFF	TGTGCCAGCAGCTCCGGACTAGCGGACAATGAGCAGTTCTTC
TRBV7-3	NA	NA	TRBJ2-1	CASSPSSYNEQFF	TGTGCCAGCAGCCCGAGCTCCTACAATGAGCAGTTCTTC
TRBV2	NA	NA	TRBJ2-3	CASRRDRRISTDTQYF	TGTGCCAGCAGGCGGGACAGACGAATCAGCACAGATACGCAGTATTTT
TRBV5-1	NA	NA	TRBJ2-6	CASSRLGAGANVLTF	TGCGCCAGCAGCCGCCTTGGGGCAGGGGCCAACGTCCTGACTTTC
TRBV5-6	NA	once	TRBJ2-7	CASSLGLAPSEQYF	TGTGCCAGCAGCTTGGGTTTGGCACCAAGCGAGCAGTACTTC
TRBV27	NA	NA	TRBJ2-5	CASSPLAKEGRETQYF	TGTGCCAGCAGTCCGCTGGCCAAGGAGGGCCGGGAGACCCAGTACTTC
TRBV28	NA	NA	TRBJ1-2	CASSVEYGYTF	TGTGCCAGCTCCGTAGAATATGGCTACACCTTC
TRBV6-5	NA	NA	TRBJ2-7	CASSYDPRAHYEQYF	TGTGCCAGCAGTTACGACCCCAGGGCCCACTACGAGCAGTACTTC
TRBV27	TRBD2	NA	TRBJ2-1	CASSHPGGSGINEQFF	TGTGCCAGCAGCCACCCCGGGGGTAGCGGGATTAATGAGCAGTTCTTC
TRBV7-7	TRBD2	once	TRBJ2-1	CASSPLAGVYNEQFF	TGTGCCAGCAGCCCACTAGCGGGAGTCTACAATGAGCAGTTCTTC
TRBV4-1	NA	NA	TRBJ2-2	CASSLRGSELFF	TGCGCCAGCAGCCTACGAGGATCAGAGCTGTTTTTT
TRBV5-1	NA	NA	TRBJ2-7	CASSLDIQGLSYEQYF	TGCGCCAGCAGCTTGGACATACAGGGTTTGTCCTACGAGCAGTACTTC
TRBV5-1	TRBD2	NA	TRBJ2-3	CASSVKSGAWATDTQYF	TGCGCCAGCAGCGTAAAAAGCGGGGCGTGGGCCACAGATACGCAGTATTTT
TRBV28	NA	NA	TRBJ1-2	CASSLIRGSYGYTF	TGTGCCAGCAGTTTAATCAGGGGTAGCTATGGCTACACCTTC
TRBV5-1	NA	NA	TRBJ1-1	CASSLAQPLGAEAFF	TGCGCCAGCAGCTTGGCCCAGCCCCTGGGGGCTGAAGCTTTCTTT
TRBV25-1	TRBD1	NA	TRBJ2-1	CASSERGTGSYNEQFF	TGTGCCAGCAGTGAACGGGGGACAGGATCGTACAATGAGCAGTTCTTC
TRBV10-3	NA	NA	TRBJ1-3	CAISAGGGNTIYF	TGTGCCATCAGTGCTGGGGGTGGAAACACCATATATTTT
TRBV19	NA	NA	TRBJ2-1	CASSIDGPGVYNEQFF	TGTGCCAGTAGTATAGATGGTCCCGGGGTCTACAATGAGCAGTTCTTC
TRBV7-8	NA	NA	TRBJ2-2	CASSLYSGRAGELFF	TGTGCCAGCAGCTTATATAGCGGCCGGGCCGGGGAGCTGTTTTTT
TRBV28	NA	NA	TRBJ2-1	CASFRDNEQFF	TGTGCCAGCTTTAGAGACAATGAGCAGTTCTTC
TRBV28	NA	NA	TRBJ1-4	CASSFGTSEKLFF	TGTGCCAGCAGTTTCGGCACATCTGAAAAACTGTTTTTT
TRBV6-1	NA	once	TRBJ1-2	CASSEALDYGYTF	TGTGCCAGCAGTGAAGCATTGGACTATGGCTACACCTTC
TRBV5-1	TRBD1	NA	TRBJ2-5	CASSLDRGNPKETQYF	TGCGCCAGCAGCTTGGACAGGGGGAACCCCAAAGAGACCCAGTACTTC
TRBV5-1	NA	few	TRBJ2-7	CASSLVAGYEQYF	TGCGCCAGCAGCTTGGTCGCGGGCTACGAGCAGTACTTC
TRBV2	TRBD1	NA	TRBJ2-2	CASSGGQVNTGELFF	TGTGCCAGCAGCGGGGGACAGGTGAACACCGGGGAGCTGTTTTTT
TRBV15	NA	NA	TRBJ1-1	CATSRDLENTEAFF	TGTGCCACCAGCAGAGATCTGGAGAACACTGAAGCTTTCTTT
TRBV10-2	NA	NA	TRBJ2-7	CASTRTATYEQYF	TGCGCCAGCACCCGGACAGCGACCTACGAGCAGTACTTC
TRBV28	NA	NA	TRBJ2-7	CASSLSGTGYEQYF	TGTGCCAGCAGTTTATCGGGGACGGGGTACGAGCAGTACTTC
TRBV19	NA	NA	TRBJ2-7	CASSMGHATYEQYF	TGTGCCAGTAGTATGGGTCATGCTACCTACGAGCAGTACTTC
TRBV11-2	TRBD2	NA	TRBJ2-5	CASSLVPSGRASETQYF	TGTGCCAGCAGCTTAGTCCCTAGCGGGAGGGCCTCAGAGACCCAGTACTTC
TRBV5-6	NA	NA	TRBJ2-1	CASTLGPGIDNEQFF	TGTGCCAGCACCCTCGGACCGGGTATCGACAATGAGCAGTTCTTC
TRBV7-9	TRBD2	NA	TRBJ2-2	CASSGTRAGELFF	TGTGCGTCCTCCGGGACTAGAGCTGGGGAGCTGTTTTTT